What follows are 21 T cell receptor beta chains derived from one specimen sequenced in a study of blood T cells in healthy people across ages. A second PCR of 7 to 11 cycles used a sample-barcoded 5' primer and a J-beta primer mix. TCRdb passed the 5' RACE reads through MiXCR, listing each CDR3 protein once. The sample consists of more than 650,000 distinct CDR3 sequences, roughly 50% of them appearing once. The sequenced material came from blood. Every receptor here comes from an elderly man in good health.

The chain recombines TRBV5-1 with TRBJ1-2, with a possible D match to TRBD1 (6 bases). V was cut by 2 bases and J by 2 bases, with 13 bases left in between. CDR1 SGHRS and CDR2 YFSETQ come from the germline V gene. The length of the CDR3 is 15 residues. CDR3 DNA sequence: TGCGCCAGCAGCTTAAATGGGGGCATAAACTATGGCTACACCTTC. Amino acid sequence: CASSLNGGINYGYTF.

V usage is TRBV27 and J usage is TRBJ2-4; D remains unclear. Germline lookup yields CDR1 MNHEY and CDR2 SMNVEV (reference sequence). The CDR3 spans 13 residues. Trimming left V 6 bases short and J 13 bases short, with 19 bases between. The CDR3 coding sequence is TGTGCCAGCAGCAGTCTCCTCTCCTACGTGCAGTACTTC. This gives the protein CASSSLLSYVQYF.

This rearrangement joins TRBV6-6 to TRBJ1-5; D might be TRBD1 (5 bases). The germline V and J ends were trimmed by 6 bases and 0 bases, with 15 bases remaining between them. The CDR3 totals 16 residues. CDR1 and CDR2 (germline): MNHNY, SVGAGI (reference sequence). Written as DNA, the CDR3 is TGTGCCAGCAGCCCTGTAGTGGGGCATAGCAATCAGCCCCAGCATTTT. This encodes CASSPVVGHSNQPQHF.

The J gene is TRBJ2-7, the V gene TRBV19; TRBD1 might be the D (6 bases). This CDR3 comprises 15 residues. V lost 11 bases to trimming and J lost 1 base, with 21 bases between them. The germline V gene encodes CDR1 LNHDA and CDR2 SQIVND (reference sequence). CDR3 bases: TGTGCCTCCGATAGCCGGGACACCGGTTCCTACGAGCAGTACTTC. Protein product: CASDSRDTGSYEQYF.

The rearrangement uses TRBV6-6 and TRBJ1-1; D gene ambiguous. The V end was cut by 0 bases, the J end by 8 bases, with 7 bases between. The CDR3 totals 12 residues. Germline CDR1 reads MNHNY; CDR2 reads SVGAGI (reference sequence). The CDR3 here is CASSYSWVEAFF. CDR3 DNA: TGTGCCAGCAGTTACTCGTGGGTCGAAGCTTTCTTT.

The rearrangement joins TRBV7-6 to TRBJ2-5, with TRBD2 matching 9 bases. The J call may be mistaken, given a closer DNA end match to TRBJ2-7. There are 15 residues in the CDR3. Germline assignment: CDR1 SGHVS and CDR2 FNYEAQ. This chain's CDR3 is CASSFLGTSLNEQYF. CDR3 coding DNA: TGTGCCAGCAGCTTCTTAGGGACTAGCTTAAACGAGCAGTACTTC.

The chain combines TRBV24-1 with TRBJ2-3; 14 nucleotides align to TRBD2. With V trimmed by 4 bases and J by 14 bases, 22 bases remained unmatched. The CDR3 has 19 residues. In germline, CDR1 is KGHDR, CDR2 SFDVKD. Here the CDR3 DNA reads TGTGCCACCAGTGACGCAGGACTAGCGGGAGGTCCTTCCCACAGATACGCGTATTTT. Translating it yields CATSDAGLAGGPSHRYAYF.

The genes are TRBV24-1 and TRBJ2-7; 7 bases are shared with TRBD1. With 4 bases clipped from V and 4 bases from J, the junction kept 9 bases outside the gene matches. The CDR3 runs to 15 residues. Germline CDR1 and CDR2: KGHDR and SFDVKD. CDR3 DNA sequence: TGTGCCACCAGTGACAACAGGGGTTATCCTTACGAGCAGTACTTC. It encodes CATSDNRGYPYEQYF.

The chain is built from TRBV12-3 or TRBV12-4 and TRBJ1-2; D may be TRBD1 (6 bases). Trimming cost V 3 bases and J 4 bases, with 12 bases left between them. CDR3 length equals 14 residues. The CDR3 region is CASSFGQSPYGYTF. The CDR3 DNA follows: TGTGCCAGCAGTTTCGGACAGAGTCCCTATGGCTACACCTTC.

The chain uses TRBV5-1 and TRBJ2-1; D is ambiguous. CDR1 SGHRS and CDR2 YFSETQ come from the germline V gene. The CDR3 is 15 amino acids. The V gene lost 1 base and the J gene lost 0 bases, with 8 bases spanning the gap. CDR3 protein: CASSLTVNSYNEQFF. The CDR3 bases are TGCGCCAGCAGCTTGACAGTAAACTCCTACAATGAGCAGTTCTTC.

The chain links TRBV7-9 to TRBJ2-5, with D tentatively TRBD2 (6 bases). The CDR3 is 17 amino acids. Germline CDR1 is SEHNR and CDR2 is FQNEAQ (reference sequence). Trimming stripped 6 bases from V and 5 bases from J, with 25 bases between. This CDR3 is CASSDTSTSGGWETQYF. DNA of the CDR3: TGTGCCAGCAGTGATACCTCGACTAGTGGGGGATGGGAGACCCAGTACTTC.

This clonotype was seen only a few times. The chain employs TRBV9 and TRBJ2-1, with 10 nucleotides matching TRBD2. Germline loops: CDR1 SGDLS, CDR2 YYNGEE. The V and J ends lost 5 bases and 6 bases, in that order; junction bases with no gene match: 2. The CDR3 extends over 13 amino acids. The CDR3 spells CASSASGSNEQFF. CDR3 sequence (DNA): TGTGCCAGCAGTGCTAGCGGGAGCAATGAGCAGTTCTTC.

The V gene is TRBV5-1, the J gene TRBJ2-5; TRBD1 might be the D (6 bases). This CDR3 spans 13 amino acids. Looked up from germline, CDR1 is SGHRS and CDR2 is YFSETQ. V lost 3 bases, J lost 2 bases, and 8 bases lay in between. CDR3 DNA sequence: TGCGCCAGCAGCTGGACAGCTCAAGAGACCCAGTACTTC. This gives the protein CASSWTAQETQYF. The variable domain in full, with the rest retrieved from reference TRBV5-1 and TRBJ2-5, is KAGVTQTPRYLIKTRGQQVTLSCSPISGHRSVSWYQQTPGQGLQFLFEYFSETQRNKGNFPGRFSGRQFSNSRSEMNVSTLELGDSALYLCASSWTAQETQYFGPGTRLLVL.

The V gene is TRBV6-4, the J gene TRBJ2-2; 7 bases map to TRBD2. V gave up 4 bases and J gave up 2 bases; unmatched junction bases: 7. Germline V gene sequence: CDR1 MRHNA, CDR2 SNTAGT. CDR3 length equals 16 residues. The CDR3 DNA reads as TGTGCCAGCAGTGCTGAGGGAGGGGATAACACCGGGGAGCTGTTTTTT. It yields the protein CASSAEGGDNTGELFF.

V and J are TRBV20-1 and TRBJ2-7; 14 nucleotides line up with TRBD2. V shed 5 bases, J shed 6 bases, and the junction held 9 bases outside the gene matches. The germline V gene encodes CDR1 DFQATT and CDR2 SNEGSKA (reference sequence). The length of the CDR3 is 15 residues. The CDR3 loop reads CSAPRTSGRLGEQYF. Written as DNA, the CDR3 is TGCAGTGCTCCTAGGACTAGCGGGAGGTTGGGCGAGCAGTACTTC.

The J gene is TRBJ1-5, the V gene TRBV12-3 or TRBV12-4, with a possible D match to TRBD1 (6 bases). The CDR3 length is 15 residues. Trimming removed 5 bases from V and 4 bases from J, with 15 bases in between. The CDR3 region has the DNA TGTGCCAGCAGTGGGGGGAAGGGGGAAAATCAGCCCCAGCATTTT. It codes for CASSGGKGENQPQHF.

On this clonotype itself: One end of the junction does not line up with germline, which may come from a read error. The CDR3 region is CASSFQENTEAFF. The CDR3 coding sequence is TGCGCCAGCAGCTTTCAGGAGAACACCGAAGCTTTCTTT. This chain joins TRBV5-1 and TRBJ1-1; no definite D call. Germline CDR1 reads SGHRS; CDR2 reads YFSETQ. The CDR3 covers 13 residues.

This clonotype was counted a few times. The chain couples TRBV29-1 to TRBJ2-7; D is unresolved. V was trimmed by 4 bases and J by 0 bases, leaving 7 bases between them. Germline V gene data show CDR1 as SQVTM and CDR2 as ANQGSEA. The CDR3 totals 12 residues. DNA for the CDR3: TGCAGCGTTGGCCATACCTCCTACGAGCAGTACTTC. Amino acid sequence: CSVGHTSYEQYF.

This clonotype showed up just a few times. The rearrangement joins TRBV28 to TRBJ2-7, with 9 bases matching TRBD1. Germline loops: CDR1 MDHEN, CDR2 SYDVKM. Trimming removed 7 bases from V and 4 bases from J; junction bases left unmatched: 8. This CDR3 contains 14 residues. CDR3 sequence (DNA): TGTGCCAGCACCCCCGGGACAGGGATATACGAGCAGTACTTC. Residues: CASTPGTGIYEQYF. Full variable domain (rest looked up from reference TRBV28 and TRBJ2-7): DVKVTQSSRYLVKRTGEKVFLECVQDMDHENMFWYRQDPGLGLRLIYFSYDVKMKEKGDIPEGYSVSREKKERFSLILESASTNQTSMYLCASTPGTGIYEQYFGPGTRLTVT.

The J gene is TRBJ2-1, the V gene TRBV11-2; 10 bases are shared with TRBD2. Germline-derived CDR1 and CDR2 are SGHAT and FQNNGV. V lost 0 bases and J lost 10; bases outside the gene matches: 3. The CDR3 extends over 14 amino acids. The CDR3 is CASSLDLAGEEQFF. CDR3 in DNA: TGTGCCAGCAGCTTAGATCTAGCGGGAGAGGAGCAGTTCTTC.

This clonotype occurred a few times. This CDR3 is CASSPPGLGYGYTF. The CDR3 DNA reads TGTGCCAGCAGCCCCCCCGGGCTCGGCTATGGCTACACCTTC. This chain uses TRBV7-2 with TRBJ1-2; D gene ambiguous. The CDR3 runs 14 residues. The germline CDR1 and CDR2 sequences are SGHTA and FQGNSA. Trimming removed 5 bases at V and 4 bases at J, with 14 bases between.